Each of the 13 T cell receptor beta chains below was sequenced from the same sample in a study of blood T cell repertoires in COVID-19. The protocol was immunoSEQ multiplex PCR, while the TCRdb copy is restricted to in-frame clones and leaves out a portion. This table holds some 25,000 clones, approximately 94% found once. Material: peripheral blood. These receptors originate from a woman in her forties or fifties with active COVID-19.

The CDR3 loop is CAVTGQSNQPQHF. The CDR3 bases are TGTGCTGTCACCGGACAGTCAAATCAGCCCCAGCATTTT. The chain links TRBV6-5 to TRBJ1-5; tentatively, D is TRBD1 (6 bases). This CDR3 comprises 13 residues. Looked up from germline, CDR1 is MNHEY and CDR2 is SVGAGI.

This chain links TRBV5-6 with TRBJ1-4; D is possibly TRBD1 (6 bases). V was shortened by 4 bases and J by 4 bases, with 11 bases between the two germline ends. CDR3 size: 14 residues. Germline CDR1 is SGHDT and CDR2 is YYEEEE. The DNA for the CDR3 is TGTGCCAGCAGCCTGGACAGCTATAATGAAAAACTGTTTTTT. It encodes CASSLDSYNEKLFF.

The genes are TRBV28 and TRBJ2-7; the match to TRBD2 covers 14 bases. The junction had 2 bases not matched to a gene; V was cut back by 3 bases and J by 7 bases. Germline V gene sequence: CDR1 MDHEN, CDR2 SYDVKM. This CDR3 is 14 amino acids long. In DNA, the CDR3 is TGTGCCAGCAGTTTGGGACTAGCGGGAGTTGAGCAGTACTTC. This sequence encodes CASSLGLAGVEQYF.

The J gene is TRBJ2-2, the V gene TRBV10-3, with TRBD2 matching over 13 bases. CDR3 length equals 18 residues. Germline trimming cut 4 bases from V and 4 bases from J; bases unmatched to any gene: 9. From germline, CDR1 is ENHRY and CDR2 SYGVKD. The CDR3 sequence is CAISATRLAGGVTGELFF. DNA of the CDR3: TGTGCCATCAGTGCTACCCGACTAGCGGGAGGTGTCACCGGGGAGCTGTTTTTT.

The J gene is TRBJ2-7, the V gene TRBV6-5; tentatively, D is TRBD1 (6 bases). Germline CDR1 reads MNHEY; CDR2 reads SVGAGI. V lost 6 bases and J 3 bases, leaving 12 bases between the germline ends. CDR3 length: 13 residues. DNA of the CDR3: TGTGCCAGCAGAGGGATGGACAGCTACGAGCAGTACGTC. Translating it yields CASRGMDSYEQYV.

The chain links TRBV6-4 to TRBJ2-2, with 11 nucleotides matching TRBD2. The CDR3 covers 14 residues. V was clipped by 6 bases and J by 7 bases; unmatched bases: 4. Germline V lookup: CDR1 MRHNA, CDR2 SNTAGT. DNA for the CDR3: TGTGCCAGCAGACTAGCGGGAGAGGTCGGGGAGCTGTTTTTT. It encodes CASRLAGEVGELFF.

The CDR3 here is CASSSGTVYNEQFF. DNA of the CDR3: TGTGCCAGCAGTTCCGGGACAGTTTACAATGAGCAGTTCTTC. The gene calls are TRBV28 and TRBJ2-1; the match to TRBD1 covers 7 bases. Germline V gene sequence: CDR1 MDHEN, CDR2 SYDVKM. The CDR3 runs to 14 residues. V shed 4 bases, J shed 4 bases, and the junction held 4 bases outside the gene matches.

This clone was picked up a small number of times. The chain recombines TRBV24-1 with TRBJ1-4; D is possibly TRBD1 (5 bases). Trimming stripped 2 bases from V and 3 bases from J, with 15 bases between. This CDR3 comprises 17 residues. Germline values: CDR1 KGHDR, CDR2 SFDVKD. The CDR3 spells CATSDSRGGRANEKLFF. The DNA of the CDR3 is TGTGCCACCAGTGATTCTCGGGGGGGAAGAGCTAATGAAAAACTGTTTTTT.

The chain uses TRBV4-1 and TRBJ1-5; D perhaps matches TRBD1 (6 bases). The CDR3 runs to 15 residues. Germline V gene lookup returns CDR1 MGHRA and CDR2 YSYEKL. Trimming removed 0 bases from V and 7 bases from J, with 13 bases in between. The DNA of the CDR3 is TGCGCCAGCAGCCAAGATGGAGGGGGAGGGCAGCCCCAGCATTTT. Residues: CASSQDGGGGQPQHF.

This sequence joins TRBV28 and TRBJ2-3; D is possibly TRBD1 (6 bases). The length of the CDR3 is 14 residues. Trimming stripped 8 bases from V and 1 base from J, with 13 bases between. Germline V gene lookup returns CDR1 MDHEN and CDR2 SYDVKM. CDR3 in amino acids: CASGEQGGTDTQYF. The CDR3 nucleotides are TGTGCCAGCGGGGAACAGGGAGGCACAGATACGCAGTATTTT.

The V call is TRBV3-1 (or the pseudogene TRBV3-2), the J call TRBJ1-6, with a weak D call TRBD1 (6 bases). The CDR3 loop spans 16 amino acids. Germline CDR1 reads LGHDT; CDR2 reads YNNKEL (reference sequence). V was trimmed by 1 base and J by 14 bases, leaving 21 bases between them. CDR3 amino acids: CASSQGQGGGRGSLHF. The CDR3 bases are TGTGCCAGCAGCCAAGGCCAAGGGGGGGGCAGGGGCTCCCTCCACTTT.

The chain is built from TRBV3-1 (or the pseudogene TRBV3-2) and TRBJ2-1; 8 bases are a match to TRBD1. The CDR3 is 15 amino acids. The V segment lost 0 bases and the J segment 2 bases; nucleotides outside the gene matches: 0. Germline V lookup: CDR1 LGHDT, CDR2 YNNKEL (reference sequence). CDR3 region: CASSQEDRAYNEQFF. The CDR3 DNA reads as TGTGCCAGCAGCCAAGAGGACAGGGCCTACAATGAGCAGTTCTTC.

The V call is TRBV4-1, the J call TRBJ1-6; 8 positions match TRBD1. The CDR3 covers 18 residues. The germline CDR1 and CDR2 sequences are MGHRA and YSYEKL. The trim removed 5 bases at V and 3 bases at J, leaving 12 bases unmatched. The CDR3 DNA is TGCGCCAGCAGCGGGAGCTCCCTACAGGGGGTCTATAATTCACCCCTCCACTTT. It codes for CASSGSSLQGVYNSPLHF.